A selection of T cell receptor beta chains follows, all from one sample in a study of blood T cell repertoires in COVID-19. Assay: immunoSEQ multiplex PCR; the TCRdb copy retains only in-frame clones and omits some. The table shows about 230,000 clones, with 65% to 85% occurring only once. The source material was peripheral blood. The receptors shown here come from a man aged 35 to 55 with acute or convalescent COVID-19. Each CDR3 is given with its conserved first and last residue. The order of the fields is CDR3 protein, CDR3 DNA, clone size, J gene, V gene, D gene. The D gene is left open where the match is weak. For some rows the clone size is stated as once, few or many, or as a class when expanded; others skip it.

CASTLGQGKNTEAFF,TGTGCCAGCACCCTCGGACAGGGGAAGAACACTGAAGCTTTCTTT,-,TRBJ1-1,TRBV3-1/TRBV3-2,TRBD1
CALGGLPNEQFF,TGTGCCTTAGGTGGGCTGCCCAATGAGCAGTTCTTC,-,TRBJ2-1,TRBV30,-
CSVGQGTDTQYF,TGCAGCGTTGGACAGGGCACAGATACGCAGTATTTT,-,TRBJ2-3,TRBV29-1,-
CASSWTQGTTEAFF,TGTGCCAGCAGTTGGACACAGGGGACCACTGAAGCTTTCTTT,-,TRBJ1-1,TRBV2,TRBD1
CASSEDNDNTEAFF,TGCGCCAGCAGCGAAGACAACGATAACACTGAAGCTTTCTTT,once,TRBJ1-1,TRBV5-1,-
CASSLDGTAGNTIYF,TGTGCCAGCAGCTTGGACGGTACGGCTGGAAACACCATATATTTT,-,TRBJ1-3,TRBV5-5,-
CASSDADTQYF,TGTGCCAGCAGTGACGCAGATACGCAGTATTTT,-,TRBJ2-3,TRBV6-1,-
CASSIGGAMNTEAFF,TGTGCCAGCAGCATCGGGGGAGCCATGAACACTGAAGCTTTCTTT,once,TRBJ1-1,TRBV5-4,-
CASSFRQGISYEQYF,TGCGCCAGCAGCTTTAGACAGGGGATCTCCTACGAGCAGTACTTC,once,TRBJ2-7,TRBV5-1,TRBD1
CASGGLAGLDTQYF,TGTGCCAGCGGGGGACTAGCGGGCCTCGATACGCAGTATTTT,-,TRBJ2-3,TRBV6-5,TRBD2
CASSLQDYGYTF,TGTGCCAGCAGCTTACAGGACTATGGCTACACCTTC,-,TRBJ1-2,TRBV7-2,-
CASSLNGGTEAFF,TGTGCCAGCAGTTTAAACGGGGGCACTGAAGCTTTCTTT,-,TRBJ1-1,TRBV12-3/TRBV12-4,-
CAWSSGRSGANVLTF,TGTGCCTGGAGTAGTGGCCGCTCTGGGGCCAACGTCCTGACTTTC,-,TRBJ2-6,TRBV30,-
CASSPSGSRETQYF,TGTGCCAGCAGCCCTAGCGGGAGCAGGGAGACCCAGTACTTC,once,TRBJ2-5,TRBV7-3,TRBD2
CASSQERGSYNEQFF,TGCGCCAGCAGCCAGGAGCGGGGCTCCTACAATGAGCAGTTCTTC,few,TRBJ2-1,TRBV5-1,TRBD2
CASSYFSRKDNSPLHF,TGTGCCAGCAGTTATTTCTCCAGGAAGGATAATTCACCCCTCCACTTT,few,TRBJ1-6,TRBV6-5,-
CASSLTRSGTQYF,TGTGCCAGCAGTCTAACTCGAAGCGGGACCCAGTACTTC,-,TRBJ2-5,TRBV6-2/TRBV6-3,-
CASSFRGQAGTEAFF,TGTGCCAGCAGCTTTCGGGGACAGGCGGGAACTGAAGCTTTCTTT,-,TRBJ1-1,TRBV7-9,TRBD1
CASSLEEGDTEAFF,TGTGCCAGCAGCTTAGAAGAGGGGGACACTGAAGCTTTCTTT,-,TRBJ1-1,TRBV7-9,-
CASSSKREGTDTQYF,TGTGCCAGCAGCTCGAAGCGGGAGGGTACAGATACGCAGTATTTT,-,TRBJ2-3,TRBV5-4,TRBD2
CASSMSTGGQPQHF,TGTGCCAGTAGTATGTCAACAGGGGGCCAGCCCCAGCATTTT,-,TRBJ1-5,TRBV19,TRBD1
CASSFLNRALNEKLFF,TGTGCCAGCAGCTTCCTGAACAGGGCACTAAATGAAAAACTGTTTTTT,-,TRBJ1-4,TRBV7-8,-
CASSPGQGRETQYF,TGTGCCAGCTCACCCGGACAGGGGCGGGAGACCCAGTACTTC,-,TRBJ2-5,TRBV18,TRBD1
CASSYEQGGNTEAFF,TGTGCCAGCAGCTACGAACAGGGGGGGAACACTGAAGCTTTCTTT,-,TRBJ1-1,TRBV7-9,TRBD1
CATREGPNSYNEQFF,TGTGCCACCAGGGAGGGACCAAACTCCTACAATGAGCAGTTCTTC,-,TRBJ2-1,TRBV6-5,TRBD2
CASSRGGLEYNEQFF,TGTGCCAGTTCGAGGGGAGGCTTGGAGTACAATGAGCAGTTCTTC,-,TRBJ2-1,TRBV18,-
CASSYDRKRSYTF,TGTGCCAGCAGCTACGACAGGAAGCGGAGCTACACCTTC,-,TRBJ1-2,TRBV7-2,-
CASSFGGSSTDTQYF,TGTGCCAGCAGTTTTGGGGGCTCTAGCACAGATACGCAGTATTTT,-,TRBJ2-3,TRBV27,-
CASTGWGGAIEAFF,TGTGCCAGCACCGGATGGGGAGGGGCAATTGAAGCTTTCTTT,-,TRBJ1-1,TRBV6-5,-
CASSLRLPRNEQFF,TGTGCCAGCAGCCTTCGCCTCCCGCGGAATGAGCAGTTCTTC,-,TRBJ2-1,TRBV4-2,-
CASSQVYRGTEAFF,TGTGCCAGCAGCCAAGTTTACAGGGGCACTGAAGCTTTCTTT,once,TRBJ1-1,TRBV3-1/TRBV3-2,TRBD1
CASSNDRGNQPQHF,TGTGCCAGCAGCAATGACAGGGGAAATCAGCCCCAGCATTTT,few,TRBJ1-5,TRBV11-2,TRBD1
CASSLGSGGSDSPLHF,TGTGCCAGCAGCTTGGGCTCGGGAGGAAGTGACTCACCCCTCCACTTT,-,TRBJ1-6,TRBV5-4,-
CASSPLALKETQYF,TGTGCCAGCAGCCCATTAGCGCTAAAGGAGACCCAGTACTTC,once,TRBJ2-5,TRBV6-2/TRBV6-3,-
CASSLAGGRRGYTF,TGTGCCAGCAGCCTAGCAGGGGGACGGAGAGGCTACACCTTC,-,TRBJ1-2,TRBV7-8,TRBD1